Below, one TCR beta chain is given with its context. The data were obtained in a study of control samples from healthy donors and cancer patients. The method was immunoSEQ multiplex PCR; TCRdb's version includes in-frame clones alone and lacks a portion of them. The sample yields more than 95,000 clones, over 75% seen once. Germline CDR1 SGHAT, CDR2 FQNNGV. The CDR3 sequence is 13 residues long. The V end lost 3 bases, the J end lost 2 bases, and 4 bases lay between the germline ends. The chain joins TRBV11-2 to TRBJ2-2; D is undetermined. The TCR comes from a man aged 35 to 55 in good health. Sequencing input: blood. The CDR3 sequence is CASSLTNTGELFF. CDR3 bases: TGTGCCAGCAGCTTGACTAACACCGGGGAGCTGTTTTTT.